The entry below describes one T cell receptor (beta chain). Germline assignment: CDR1 SGHAT and CDR2 FQNNGV. This CDR3 has 16 amino acids. Trimming cost V 6 bases and J 4 bases; bases outside gene matches: 14. The record originates from a study of blood T cell repertoires in COVID-19. Study-wide context: Sites across the United States, Italy and Spain contributed samples from acute and convalescent COVID-19. Sources were T cells, B-cell-depleted T cells, or PBMCs; the material itself was cDNA or gDNA.

Authors' data handling: Amplifying reference gene primers gave estimates of nucleated cell counts. TCRdb's table, derived via immunoSEQ multiplex PCR, lists solely in-frame clones and lacks some. From that table come the V and J calls and clone size; the DNA was used to work out D and trimming. The table has over 250,000 clones, more than 90% seen once. Seattle patient enrollment occurred during active infection, with longitudinal follow-up thereafter. The gene calls are TRBV11-2 and TRBJ2-5; TRBD1 matches 7 bases. This sequence originates from a person aged 18-30 years with COVID-19, enrolled during active disease. Sequenced material: peripheral blood. The CDR3 coding sequence is TGTGCCAGCAGGGACGCGTATCAGGGGGTGGCAGAGACCCAGTACTTC. Amino acid sequence: CASRDAYQGVAETQYF.